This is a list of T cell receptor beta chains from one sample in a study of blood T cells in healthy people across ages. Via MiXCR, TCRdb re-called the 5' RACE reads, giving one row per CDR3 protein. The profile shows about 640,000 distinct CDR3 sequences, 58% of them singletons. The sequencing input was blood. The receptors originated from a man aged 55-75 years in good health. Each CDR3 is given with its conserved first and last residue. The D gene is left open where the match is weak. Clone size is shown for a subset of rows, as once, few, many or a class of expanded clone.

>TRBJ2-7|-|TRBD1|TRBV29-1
TGCAGCGTTGGGACAGGGGGTTCTGAGCAGTACTTC
CSVGTGGSEQYF
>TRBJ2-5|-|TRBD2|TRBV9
TGTGCCAGCAGCGTAGCTATACCGAGCGGGGGGATCCAAGAGACCCAGTACTTC
CASSVAIPSGGIQETQYF
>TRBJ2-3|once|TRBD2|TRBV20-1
TGCAGTGCCATACTAGCGGGGAGCACAGATACGCAGTATTTT
CSAILAGSTDTQYF
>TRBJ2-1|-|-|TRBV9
TGTGCCAGCAGCCCTCGACAGGACGCTTACAATGAGCAGTTCTTC
CASSPRQDAYNEQFF
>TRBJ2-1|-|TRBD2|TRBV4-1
TGCGCCAGCAGCCAAGATACAGCGGGGTCCTACAATGAGCAGTTCTTC
CASSQDTAGSYNEQFF
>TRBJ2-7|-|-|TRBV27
TGTGCCAGCAGCCAAATGGGTTCCTACGAGCAGTACTTC
CASSQMGSYEQYF
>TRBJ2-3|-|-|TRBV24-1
TGTGCCACCAGTGACTCCTACTCGGGGGATACGCAGTATTTT
CATSDSYSGDTQYF
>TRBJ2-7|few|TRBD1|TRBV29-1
TGCAGCGTTGGTGTGGACAGGGGGTACGAGCAGTACTTC
CSVGVDRGYEQYF
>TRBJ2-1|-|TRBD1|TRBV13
TGTGCCAGCAGCCCGTCCCCCGGGACAGGGAAGTGTAATGAGCAGTTCTTC
CASSPSPGTGKCNEQFF
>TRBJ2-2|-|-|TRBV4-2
TGTGCCAGCAGCCAAGAAAGGGGGGACACCGGGGAGCTGTTTTTT
CASSQERGDTGELFF
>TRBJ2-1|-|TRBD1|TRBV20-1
TGCAGGGCTAGAGGACAGGGCGAGACCCAGTTCTTC
CRARGQGETQFF
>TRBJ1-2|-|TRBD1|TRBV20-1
TGCAGTGCCCCGACAGGGTTAAGCTATCGCTACACCTTC
CSAPTGLSYRYTF
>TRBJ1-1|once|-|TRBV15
TGTGCCACCAGCAGAGATCGGGGAGCTGAAGCTTTCTTT
CATSRDRGAEAFF
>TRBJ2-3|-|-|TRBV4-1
TGCGCCAGCAGCCAAGTCACCCGGACTTGGGCGGAGGCAGATACGCAGTATTTT
CASSQVTRTWAEADTQYF
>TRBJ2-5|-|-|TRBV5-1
TGCGCCAGCAGCTTGGCCCTGGAGGCGGAGACCCAGTACTTC
CASSLALEAETQYF